A single sample gave rise to the 6 T cell receptor beta chains below, sequenced in a study of blood T cell repertoires in COVID-19. This table comes from immunoSEQ multiplex PCR, and its TCRdb copy is limited to in-frame clones, with some not included. Among 150,000 to 200,000 clones listed, about 85% were seen once. The sequenced sample was peripheral blood. Receptors were obtained from a man in his 70s with active or convalescent COVID-19.

The rearrangement uses TRBV2 and TRBJ1-5, with 9 bases lining up with TRBD1. Germline V lookup: CDR1 SNHLY, CDR2 FYNNEI. After removal of 6 bases from V and 4 bases from J, the junction contained 4 bases not matched to a gene. The CDR3 runs to 14 residues. The CDR3 coding sequence is TGTGCCAGCAGGTTCGACAGGGGGAATCAGCCCCAGCATTTT. Protein product: CASRFDRGNQPQHF. Together with reference TRBV2 and TRBJ1-5, the CDR3 gives the full variable domain: EPEVTQTPSHQVTQMGQEVILRCVPISNHLYFYWYRQILGQKVEFLVSFYNNEISEKSEIFDDQFSVERPDGSNFTLKIRSTKLEDSAMYFCASRFDRGNQPQHFGDGTRLSIL.

This sequence joins TRBV15 and TRBJ2-1; 9 bases are a match to TRBD1. The ends lost 3 bases at V and 8 bases at J; junction bases unmatched: 14. The CDR3 is made up of 17 amino acids. Germline V gives CDR1 LNHNV, CDR2 YYDKDF (reference sequence). The CDR3 here is CATSRGTTGGAFDEQFF. The DNA for the CDR3 is TGTGCCACCAGCAGGGGCACGACAGGGGGAGCCTTCGATGAGCAGTTCTTC.

This chain joins TRBV29-1 and TRBJ2-3; perhaps TRBD1 as D (6 bases). Per the germline V gene, CDR1 is SQVTM and CDR2 is ANQGSEA. Trimming left V 4 bases short and J 0 bases short, with 11 bases between. This CDR3 is 14 amino acids long. As DNA, the CDR3 is TGCAGCGTTGCACAGGGAGCTAGCACAGATACGCAGTATTTT. Translation gives CSVAQGASTDTQYF.

The chain recombines TRBV4-3 with TRBJ2-3, with a possible D match to TRBD2 (5 bases). The CDR3 is 17 residues long. Looked up from germline, CDR1 is LGHNA and CDR2 is YSLEER. Deletions cut 0 bases from V and 5 bases from J, with 18 bases between. CDR3 in amino acids: CASSQDLGGSRGDTQYF. DNA of the CDR3: TGCGCCAGCAGCCAAGATCTTGGCGGGTCAAGAGGAGATACGCAGTATTTT.

CDR3 amino acids: CTSSRDIRFEQFF. The CDR3 nucleotides are TGCACCAGCAGCCGGGACATCCGCTTTGAGCAGTTCTTC. The rearrangement uses TRBV1 and TRBJ2-1; the table's D call, TRBD1, was not checked against the DNA. TRBV1 is flagged as a pseudogene. The CDR3 is 13 amino acids.

The chain uses TRBV7-2 and TRBJ2-3, with TRBD2 identical over 11 bases. Germline V gene lookup returns CDR1 SGHTA and CDR2 FQGNSA. V dropped 4 bases and J dropped 5; count of bases not matched to a gene: 8. The CDR3 totals 16 residues. The chain's CDR3 is CASSWDSGLAGDTQYF. Written as DNA, the CDR3 is TGTGCCAGCAGCTGGGACAGCGGACTAGCGGGAGATACGCAGTATTTT.